Below, 9 T cell receptor beta chains from the same sample are listed, as sequenced in a study of OX40 agonist ivuxolimab in advanced cancers. Here immunoSEQ multiplex PCR was the method, and the copy in TCRdb shows in-frame clones only, minus some. The top ten clones hold under 30% of a sample with 35,000 to 45,000 clones, about nine tenths of them seen once. Sequenced here: CD4+ or CD8+ T cells sorted from blood, sampled in a trial of the OX40 agonist ivuxolimab. These receptors were collected from an adult with an advanced solid tumor such as melanoma, head and neck, liver or kidney cancer.

The chain links TRBV11-1 to TRBJ1-6, with TRBD1 matching 8 bases. The germline CDR1 and CDR2 sequences are SGHAT and FQDESV (reference sequence). V was pared by 5 bases and J by 8 bases, with 11 bases of the junction left unmatched. The CDR3 is 16 residues long. The CDR3 protein is CASSLIGTGEDSPLHF. CDR3 bases: TGTGCCAGCAGCCTAATCGGGACAGGAGAAGATTCACCCCTCCACTTT.

This clone counts as large. J is TRBJ2-7 and V is TRBV6-5; D is unclear. Germline V CDR1 and CDR2: MNHEY, SVGAGI. The CDR3 length is 14 residues. Trimming pared 2 bases from V and 1 base from J, leaving 9 bases between. CDR3 region: CASSYGPESYEQYF. CDR3 DNA: TGTGCCAGCAGTTACGGTCCCGAGTCCTACGAGCAGTACTTC.

V gene TRBV27 combines with J gene TRBJ2-1; 9 positions agree with TRBD1. There are 15 residues in the CDR3. CDR1 is MNHEY and CDR2 is SMNVEV in the germline V gene (reference sequence). V shed 0 bases, J shed 7 bases, and the junction held 4 bases outside the gene matches. The CDR3 here is CASSLSGQGFNEQFF. DNA of the CDR3: TGTGCCAGCAGTTTATCAGGACAGGGGTTTAATGAGCAGTTCTTC.

The sample holds one count of this clone. The chain recombines TRBV27 with TRBJ2-1, with TRBD2 matching over 10 bases. The CDR3 is 15 amino acids. CDR1 MNHEY and CDR2 SMNVEV come from the germline V gene (reference sequence). V was clipped by 6 bases and J by 9 bases; unmatched bases: 11. The CDR3 DNA reads as TGTGCCAGCAGCCTGGGGCTAGCGGGAGTAGCTGAGCAGTTCTTC. This encodes CASSLGLAGVAEQFF.

This chain connects TRBV4-1 to TRBJ2-1; maybe TRBD2 (5 bases). The ends were cut back, 8 bases at V and 9 bases at J, with 20 bases in the middle. The CDR3 sequence is 14 residues long. CDR1 is MGHRA and CDR2 is YSYEKL in the germline V gene. The CDR3 bases are TGCGCCAGCGGCGAGCGGTTGGATGACGGTGAGCAGTTCTTC. Translation: CASGERLDDGEQFF.

The CDR3 DNA sequence: TGTGCCAGCAGCTTGAACGGCGCGGCTGAAGCTTTCTTT. It translates to CASSLNGAAEAFF. The chain joins TRBV5-6 to TRBJ1-1; D unresolved. The ends were cut back, 1 base at V and 6 bases at J, with 10 bases in the middle. The length of the CDR3 is 13 residues. The V gene's germline CDR1 is SGHDT and CDR2 YYEEEE.

The rearrangement joins TRBV21-1 to TRBJ1-2. TRBV21-1 is a pseudogene. The CDR3 length is 16 residues. CDR3 region: CASSKDCLTKLCGYTF. As DNA, the CDR3 is TGTGCCAGCAGCAAAGATTGTCTAACTAAACTCTGCGGCTACACCTTC.

In nucleotides, the CDR3 is TGTGCCTGGAGTGTATGGGAAGGCACTGAAGCTTTCTTT. It encodes CAWSVWEGTEAFF. The rearrangement joins TRBV30 to TRBJ1-1, with D hard to call. Germline values: CDR1 GTSNPN, CDR2 SVGIG (reference sequence). The CDR3 is 13 amino acids. V lost 0 bases, J lost 4 bases, and 9 bases lay in between.

The gene calls are TRBV9 and TRBJ1-1; D is undetermined. V was cut by 1 base and J by 0 bases, with 7 bases left in between. This CDR3 spans 14 amino acids. Germline V gene lookup returns CDR1 SGDLS and CDR2 YYNGEE. The CDR3: CASSVSGMNTEAFF. The CDR3, as DNA: TGTGCCAGCAGCGTAAGCGGGATGAACACTGAAGCTTTCTTT.